The 6 T cell receptor beta chains given below trace back to one sample, sequenced in a study of regulatory dendritic cells for organ transplantation. Repertoires were generated with immunoSEQ multiplex PCR, while TCRdb's copy carries only in-frame clones and drops some. The sample has some 13,000 clones, 74% seen once. For these receptors, no antigen is known. Sorted subsets were CFSE-labeled and cultured approximately 5 days with allogeneic dendritic cells. The sample comprised naive CD4+ T cells from blood cultured with regulatory dendritic cells. Subset noted: CD45RA+ naive T cells. These receptors all stem from a human donor in good health.

V is TRBV6-1 and J is TRBJ2-3; D unclear. Germline CDR1 MNHNS, CDR2 SASEGT. This CDR3 region has 14 residues. Trimming pared 6 bases from V and 0 bases from J, leaving 10 bases between. The DNA for the CDR3 is TGTGCCAGCAGGACAACGTCTAGCACAGATACGCAGTATTTT. This gives the protein CASRTTSSTDTQYF.

The table lists this clone with a few counts. The chain is built from TRBV6-5 and TRBJ1-3; TRBD1 aligns across 7 bases. In germline, CDR1 is MNHEY, CDR2 SVGAGI. V trimming: 6 bases; J trimming: 2 bases; junction bases outside the gene matches: 7. The CDR3 covers 15 residues. CDR3 DNA sequence: TGTGCCAGCAGACGACAGGGAGGTCCTGGAAACACCATATATTTT. This codes for CASRRQGGPGNTIYF.

The chain carries TRBV5-8 and TRBJ2-1; D is perhaps TRBD2 (5 bases). V lost 3 bases, J lost 4 bases, and 14 bases lay in between. Germline CDR1 SGHTS, CDR2 YDEGEE. The CDR3 spans 15 residues. CDR3 coding DNA: TGTGCCAGCAGCTCTTTGGAGGCCCGATACAATGAGCAGTTCTTC. Translating gives CASSSLEARYNEQFF.

The rearrangement joins TRBV5-4 to TRBJ2-1, with 14 nucleotides matching TRBD2. The junction had 2 bases not matched to a gene; V was cut back by 3 bases and J by 6 bases. The CDR3 length is 15 residues. Germline CDR1 is SGHNT and CDR2 is YYREEE (reference sequence). The DNA for the CDR3 is TGTGCCAGCAGCTCCGGGACTAGCGGGGGCAATGAGCAGTTCTTC. Its protein is CASSSGTSGGNEQFF.

The chain employs TRBV9 and TRBJ1-6, with 10 bases fitting TRBD1. Germline CDR1 and CDR2: SGDLS and YYNGEE. V shed 6 bases, J shed 5 bases, and the junction held 5 bases outside the gene matches. The CDR3 loop spans 15 amino acids. In DNA form, the CDR3 reads TGTGCCAGCACCAGGGACAGGGGAGATAATTCACCCCTCCACTTT. It specifies CASTRDRGDNSPLHF.

The CDR3 region is CASSERGTATTGELFF. DNA of the CDR3: TGTGCCAGCAGTGAAAGAGGGACAGCGACCACCGGGGAGCTGTTTTTT. The genes are TRBV2 and TRBJ2-2, with 7 positions matching TRBD1. After removal of 2 bases from V and 4 bases from J, the junction contained 7 bases not matched to a gene. Germline V gene data show CDR1 as SNHLY and CDR2 as FYNNEI. CDR3 length: 16 amino acids.